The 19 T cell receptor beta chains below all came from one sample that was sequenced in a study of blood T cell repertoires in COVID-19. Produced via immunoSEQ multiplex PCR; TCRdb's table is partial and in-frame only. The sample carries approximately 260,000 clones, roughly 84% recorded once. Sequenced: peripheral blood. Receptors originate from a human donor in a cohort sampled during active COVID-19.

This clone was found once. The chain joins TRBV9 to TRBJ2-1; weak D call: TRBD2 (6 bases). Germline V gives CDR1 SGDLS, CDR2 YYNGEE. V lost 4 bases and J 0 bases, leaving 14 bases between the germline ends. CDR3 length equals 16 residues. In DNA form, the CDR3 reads TGTGCCAGCAGCCTCAGTAGCGGTCGCTCCTACAATGAGCAGTTCTTC. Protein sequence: CASSLSSGRSYNEQFF.

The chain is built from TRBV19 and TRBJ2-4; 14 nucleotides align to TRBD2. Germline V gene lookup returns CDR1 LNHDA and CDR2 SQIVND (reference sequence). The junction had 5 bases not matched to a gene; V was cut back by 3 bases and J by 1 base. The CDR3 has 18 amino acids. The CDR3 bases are TGTGCCAGTAGTATCCGGACTAGCGGGAGGTATGCCAAAAACATTCAGTACTTC. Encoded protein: CASSIRTSGRYAKNIQYF.

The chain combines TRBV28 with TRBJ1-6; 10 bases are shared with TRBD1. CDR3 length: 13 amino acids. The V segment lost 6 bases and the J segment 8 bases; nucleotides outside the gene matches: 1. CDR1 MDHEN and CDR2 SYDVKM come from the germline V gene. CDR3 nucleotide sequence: TGTGCCAGCAGGGGACAGGGGTATTCACCCCTCCACTTT. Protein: CASRGQGYSPLHF.

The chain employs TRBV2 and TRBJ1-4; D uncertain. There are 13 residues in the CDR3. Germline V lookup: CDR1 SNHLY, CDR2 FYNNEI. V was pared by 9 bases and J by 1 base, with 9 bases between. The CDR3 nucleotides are TGTGCCAGTAACAGAGTAACTAATGAAAAACTGTTTTTT. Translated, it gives CASNRVTNEKLFF. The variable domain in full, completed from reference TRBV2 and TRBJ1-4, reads EPEVTQTPSHQVTQMGQEVILRCVPISNHLYFYWYRQILGQKVEFLVSFYNNEISEKSEIFDDQFSVERPDGSNFTLKIRSTKLEDSAMYFCASNRVTNEKLFFGSGTQLSVL.

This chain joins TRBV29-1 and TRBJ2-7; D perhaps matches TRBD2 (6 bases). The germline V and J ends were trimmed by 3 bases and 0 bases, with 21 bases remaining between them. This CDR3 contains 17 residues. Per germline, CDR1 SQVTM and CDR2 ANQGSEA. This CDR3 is CSVDQTPRRASSYEQYF. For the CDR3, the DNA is TGCAGCGTTGATCAAACCCCAAGGAGGGCGAGCTCCTACGAGCAGTACTTC.

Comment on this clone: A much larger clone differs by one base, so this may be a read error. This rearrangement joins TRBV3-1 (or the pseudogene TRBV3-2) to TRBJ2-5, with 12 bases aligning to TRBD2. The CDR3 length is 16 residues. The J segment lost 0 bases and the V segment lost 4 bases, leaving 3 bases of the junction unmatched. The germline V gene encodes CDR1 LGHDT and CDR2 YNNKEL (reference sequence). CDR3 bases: TGTGCCAGCAGCCCGCGACTAGCGGGAGACCAAGAGACCCAGTACTTC. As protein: CASSPRLAGDQETQYF.

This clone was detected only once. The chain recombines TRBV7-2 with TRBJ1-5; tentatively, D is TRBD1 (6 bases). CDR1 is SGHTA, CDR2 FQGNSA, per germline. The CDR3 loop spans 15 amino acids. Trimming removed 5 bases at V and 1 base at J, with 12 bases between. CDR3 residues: CASSQGGISNQPQHF. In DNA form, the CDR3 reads TGTGCCAGCAGCCAAGGGGGAATCAGCAATCAGCCCCAGCATTTT.

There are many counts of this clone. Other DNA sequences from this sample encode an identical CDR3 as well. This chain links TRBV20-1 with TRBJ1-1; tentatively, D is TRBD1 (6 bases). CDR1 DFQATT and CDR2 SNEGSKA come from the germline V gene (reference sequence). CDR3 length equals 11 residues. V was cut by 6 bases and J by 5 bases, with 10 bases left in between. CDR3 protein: CSARGATEAFF. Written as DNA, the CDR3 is TGCAGTGCCAGGGGTGCTACTGAAGCTTTCTTT.

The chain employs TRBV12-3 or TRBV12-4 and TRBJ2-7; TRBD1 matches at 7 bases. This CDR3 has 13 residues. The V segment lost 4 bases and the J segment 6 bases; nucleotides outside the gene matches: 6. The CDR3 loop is CASSSKTGVEQYF. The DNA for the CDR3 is TGTGCCAGCAGTTCCAAAACAGGGGTCGAGCAGTACTTC.

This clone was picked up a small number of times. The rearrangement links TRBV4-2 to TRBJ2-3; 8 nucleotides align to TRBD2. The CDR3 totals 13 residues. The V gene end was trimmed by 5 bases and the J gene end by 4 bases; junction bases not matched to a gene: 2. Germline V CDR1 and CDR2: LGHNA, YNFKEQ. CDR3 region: CASSTAGADTQYF. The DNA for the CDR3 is TGTGCCAGCAGCACAGCGGGGGCAGATACGCAGTATTTT.

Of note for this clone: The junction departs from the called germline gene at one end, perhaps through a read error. The CDR3: CASSFSRMFF. DNA for the CDR3: TGTGCCAGCAGTTTCTCGAGGATGTTTTTT. The rearrangement joins TRBV12-3 or TRBV12-4 to TRBJ2-3; no clear D. This CDR3 region has 10 residues.

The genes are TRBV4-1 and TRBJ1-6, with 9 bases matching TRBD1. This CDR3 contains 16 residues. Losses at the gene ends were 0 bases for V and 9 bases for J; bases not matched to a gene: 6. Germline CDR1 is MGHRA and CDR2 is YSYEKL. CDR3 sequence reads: CASSQEGQGSSSPLHF. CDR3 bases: TGCGCCAGCAGCCAAGAGGGACAGGGAAGTAGTTCACCCCTCCACTTT.

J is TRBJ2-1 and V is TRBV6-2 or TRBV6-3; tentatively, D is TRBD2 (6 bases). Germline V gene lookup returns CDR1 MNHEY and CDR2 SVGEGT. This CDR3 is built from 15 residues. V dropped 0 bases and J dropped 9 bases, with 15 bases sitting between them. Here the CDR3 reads CASSYSLASLGEQFF. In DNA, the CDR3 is TGTGCCAGCAGTTACTCGCTAGCGTCCCTAGGTGAGCAGTTCTTC.

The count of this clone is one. This chain's CDR3 is CASSEKRNEQFF. CDR3 DNA: TGTGCCAGCAGTGAAAAACGGAATGAGCAGTTCTTC. The V call is TRBV2, the J call TRBJ2-1; D uncertain. V was shortened by 2 bases and J by 7 bases, with 6 bases between the two germline ends. Looked up from germline, CDR1 is SNHLY and CDR2 is FYNNEI. CDR3 length: 12 residues.

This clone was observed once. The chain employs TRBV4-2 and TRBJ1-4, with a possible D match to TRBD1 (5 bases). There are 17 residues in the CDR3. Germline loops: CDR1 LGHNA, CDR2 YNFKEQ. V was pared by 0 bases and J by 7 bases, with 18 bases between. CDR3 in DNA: TGTGCCAGCAGCCAAGATCTTCAGGGAATAAGAGTTGAAAAACTGTTTTTT. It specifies CASSQDLQGIRVEKLFF.

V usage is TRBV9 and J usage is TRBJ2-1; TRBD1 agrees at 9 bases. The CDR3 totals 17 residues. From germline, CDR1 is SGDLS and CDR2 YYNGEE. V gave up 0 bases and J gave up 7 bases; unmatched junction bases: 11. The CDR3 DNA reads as TGTGCCAGCAGCGTAGACCCAGGACAGGGGTTAAGAAATGAGCAGTTCTTC. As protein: CASSVDPGQGLRNEQFF.

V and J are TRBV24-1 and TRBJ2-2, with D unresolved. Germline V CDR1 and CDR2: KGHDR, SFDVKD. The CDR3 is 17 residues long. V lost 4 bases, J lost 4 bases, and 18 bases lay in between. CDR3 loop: CATSDRNLNSGTGELFF. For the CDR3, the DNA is TGTGCCACCAGTGACCGGAACTTAAATTCGGGCACCGGGGAGCTGTTTTTT.

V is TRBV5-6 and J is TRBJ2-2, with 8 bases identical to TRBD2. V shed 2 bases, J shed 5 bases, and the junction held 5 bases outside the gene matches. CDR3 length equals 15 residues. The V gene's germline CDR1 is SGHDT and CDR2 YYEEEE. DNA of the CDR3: TGTGCCAGCAGCTTCCCCGGGAGGGATACCGGGGAGCTGTTTTTT. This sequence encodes CASSFPGRDTGELFF.

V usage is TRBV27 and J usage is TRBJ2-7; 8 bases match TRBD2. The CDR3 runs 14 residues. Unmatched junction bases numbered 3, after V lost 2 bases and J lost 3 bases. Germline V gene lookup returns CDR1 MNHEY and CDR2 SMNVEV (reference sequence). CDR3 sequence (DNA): TGTGCCAGCAGTTTAGCGAGCGGGAGCTACGAGCAGTACTTC. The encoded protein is CASSLASGSYEQYF.